The T cell receptor beta chain described here comes from a study of molecular identifiers for immune sequencing clone quantification. Study observations and caveats: Researchers reportedly could pick up spiked Jurkat TCR RNA from one cell mixed into one million naive cells.

In this sample, this clonotype turned up a few times. As yet, its antigen is unknown. The V end lost 3 bases, the J end lost 5 bases, and 16 bases lay between the germline ends. Germline CDR1 is DFQATT and CDR2 is SNEGSKA (reference sequence). The length of the CDR3 is 14 residues. Bulk TCR libraries used previously described methods and listed TCR primers. One entry per CDR3 protein, called by TCRdb with MiXCR from the PCR reads. This table holds hundreds of thousands of distinct CDR3 sequences, about 25% found once. The receptor was isolated from a human donor in good health. Some libraries in this study had Jurkat cell RNA spiked in. The chain is built from TRBV20-1 and TRBJ2-5; D is possibly TRBD1 (6 bases). The sample consisted of naive CD8+ T cells from blood, with Jurkat cell RNA spiked in. Subset reported: FACS-sorted CD8+CD4-CCR7+CD45RA+ naive T cells. The chain's CDR3 is CSARTSRGWETQYF. CDR3 nucleotides: TGCAGTGCTAGGACAAGCAGGGGTTGGGAGACCCAGTACTTC.